What follows are 3 T cell receptor beta chains derived from one specimen sequenced in a study of T cell changes during pregnancy in multiple sclerosis. Libraries were prepared by immunoSEQ multiplex PCR; TCRdb keeps only in-frame clonotypes and omits some of them. The data contain 75,000 to 95,000 clones, around 90% of them seen just once; the ten biggest clones take up 0.8% to 0.95%. The sample consisted of peripheral blood, taken before pregnancy. All receptors come from a female donor with multiple sclerosis, enrolled in a pregnancy study.

The V and J genes are TRBV11-2 and TRBJ2-2; 8 positions agree with TRBD1. The germline gives CDR1 SGHAT, CDR2 FQNNGV. V lost 4 bases, J lost 6 bases, and 7 bases stayed unmatched. This CDR3 comprises 15 residues. The CDR3 protein is CASSSGQGIAGELFF. DNA for the CDR3: TGTGCCAGCAGCTCTGGACAGGGAATTGCCGGGGAGCTGTTTTTT.

CDR3 amino acids: CASSESRVGQDTDTQYF. For the CDR3, the DNA is TGTGCCAGCAGTGAAAGCCGAGTGGGACAAGACACAGATACGCAGTATTTT. The chain has TRBV6-1 and TRBJ2-3, with a tentative D call TRBD1 (6 bases). V was shortened by 2 bases and J by 2 bases, with 17 bases between the two germline ends. This CDR3 has 17 residues. The germline V gene encodes CDR1 MNHNS and CDR2 SASEGT.

This clone was detected once. The chain recombines TRBV5-4 with TRBJ2-7; TRBD1 aligns across 7 bases. The V gene's germline CDR1 is SGHNT and CDR2 YYREEE (reference sequence). This CDR3 has 15 residues. V was pared by 4 bases and J by 3 bases, with 10 bases of the junction left unmatched. The CDR3 loop is CASSPGPGQSYEQYF. DNA of the CDR3: TGTGCCAGCAGCCCCGGACCGGGACAGAGCTACGAGCAGTACTTC.